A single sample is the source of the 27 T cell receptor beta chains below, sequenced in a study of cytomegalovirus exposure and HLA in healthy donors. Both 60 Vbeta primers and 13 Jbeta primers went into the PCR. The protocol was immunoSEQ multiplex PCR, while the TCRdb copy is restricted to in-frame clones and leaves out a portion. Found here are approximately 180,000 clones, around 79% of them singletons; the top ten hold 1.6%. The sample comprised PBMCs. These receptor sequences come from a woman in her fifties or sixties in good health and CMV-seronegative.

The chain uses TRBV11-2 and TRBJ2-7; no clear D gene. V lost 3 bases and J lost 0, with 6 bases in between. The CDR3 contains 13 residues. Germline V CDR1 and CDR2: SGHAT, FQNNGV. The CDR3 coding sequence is TGTGCCAGCAGCTTTGCCGGCTCCTACGAGCAGTACTTC. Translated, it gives CASSFAGSYEQYF.

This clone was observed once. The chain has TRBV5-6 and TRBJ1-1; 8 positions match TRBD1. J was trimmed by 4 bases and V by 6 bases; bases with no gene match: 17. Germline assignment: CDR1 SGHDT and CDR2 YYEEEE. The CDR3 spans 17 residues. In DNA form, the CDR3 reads TGTGCCAGCAATAGACAGGGGCACGGGGTTTTTAGCACTGAAGCTTTCTTT. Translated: CASNRQGHGVFSTEAFF. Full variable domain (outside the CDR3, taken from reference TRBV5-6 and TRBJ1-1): DAGVTQSPTHLIKTRGQQVTLRCSPKSGHDTVSWYQQALGQGPQFIFQYYEEEERQRGNFPDRFSGHQFPNYSSELNVNALLLGDSALYLCASNRQGHGVFSTEAFFGQGTRLTVV.

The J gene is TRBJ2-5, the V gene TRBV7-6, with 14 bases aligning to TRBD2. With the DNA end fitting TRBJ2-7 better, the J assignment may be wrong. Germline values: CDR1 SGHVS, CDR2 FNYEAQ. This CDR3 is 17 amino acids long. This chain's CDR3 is CASSLRPGTSGRPEQYF. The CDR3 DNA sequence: TGTGCCAGCAGCTTAAGACCTGGGACTAGCGGGAGACCCGAGCAGTACTTC.

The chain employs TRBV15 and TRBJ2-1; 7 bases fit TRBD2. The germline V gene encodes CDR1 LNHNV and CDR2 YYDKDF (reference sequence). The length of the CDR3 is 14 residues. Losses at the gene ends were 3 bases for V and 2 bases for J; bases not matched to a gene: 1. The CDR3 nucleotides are TGTGCCACCAGCAGGGGGAGGGCCTACAATGAGCAGTTCTTC. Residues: CATSRGRAYNEQFF.

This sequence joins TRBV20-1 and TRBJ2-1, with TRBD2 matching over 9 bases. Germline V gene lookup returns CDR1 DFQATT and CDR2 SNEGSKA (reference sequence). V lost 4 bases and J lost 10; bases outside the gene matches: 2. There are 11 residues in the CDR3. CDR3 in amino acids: CSATTSGEQFF. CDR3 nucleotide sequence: TGCAGTGCTACGACTAGCGGAGAGCAGTTCTTC.

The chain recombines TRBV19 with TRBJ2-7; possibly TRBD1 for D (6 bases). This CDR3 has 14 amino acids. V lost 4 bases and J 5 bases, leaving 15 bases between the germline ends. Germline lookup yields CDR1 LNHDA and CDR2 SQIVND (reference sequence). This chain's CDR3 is CASSTAGVVDEQYF. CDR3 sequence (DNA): TGTGCCAGTAGTACGGCAGGGGTAGTCGACGAGCAGTACTTC. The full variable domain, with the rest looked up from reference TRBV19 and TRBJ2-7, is DGGITQSPKYLFRKEGQNVTLSCEQNLNHDAMYWYRQDPGQGLRLIYYSQIVNDFQKGDIAEGYSVSREKKESFPLTVTSAQKNPTAFYLCASSTAGVVDEQYFGPGTRLTVT.

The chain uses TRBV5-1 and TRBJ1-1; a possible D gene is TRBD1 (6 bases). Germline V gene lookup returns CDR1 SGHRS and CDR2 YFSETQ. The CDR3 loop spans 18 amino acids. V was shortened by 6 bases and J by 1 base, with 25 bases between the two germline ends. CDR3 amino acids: CASNTGFVERRPNTEAFF. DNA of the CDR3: TGCGCCAGCAACACAGGGTTTGTTGAAAGGAGGCCGAACACTGAAGCTTTCTTT. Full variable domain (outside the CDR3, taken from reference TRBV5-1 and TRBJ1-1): KAGVTQTPRYLIKTRGQQVTLSCSPISGHRSVSWYQQTPGQGLQFLFEYFSETQRNKGNFPGRFSGRQFSNSRSEMNVSTLELGDSALYLCASNTGFVERRPNTEAFFGQGTRLTVV.

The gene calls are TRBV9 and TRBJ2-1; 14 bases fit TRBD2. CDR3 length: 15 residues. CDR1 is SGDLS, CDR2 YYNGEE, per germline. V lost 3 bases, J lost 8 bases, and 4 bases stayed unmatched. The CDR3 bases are TGTGCCAGCAGCGGGGGGACTAGCGGGGGCCATGAGCAGTTCTTC. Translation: CASSGGTSGGHEQFF.

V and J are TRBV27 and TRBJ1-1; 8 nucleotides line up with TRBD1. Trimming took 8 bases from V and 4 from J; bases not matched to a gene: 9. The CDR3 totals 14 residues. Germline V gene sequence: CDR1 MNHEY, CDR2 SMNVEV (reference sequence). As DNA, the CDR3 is TGTGCCAGCGGTGACAGGGGTCTAGCCACTGAAGCTTTCTTT. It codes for CASGDRGLATEAFF.

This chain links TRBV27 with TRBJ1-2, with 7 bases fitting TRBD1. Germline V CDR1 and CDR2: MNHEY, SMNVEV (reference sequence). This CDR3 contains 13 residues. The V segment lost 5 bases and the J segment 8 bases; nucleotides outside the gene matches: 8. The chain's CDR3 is CASSLDRVSGYTF. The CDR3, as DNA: TGTGCCAGCAGTCTCGACAGGGTCTCCGGCTACACCTTC.

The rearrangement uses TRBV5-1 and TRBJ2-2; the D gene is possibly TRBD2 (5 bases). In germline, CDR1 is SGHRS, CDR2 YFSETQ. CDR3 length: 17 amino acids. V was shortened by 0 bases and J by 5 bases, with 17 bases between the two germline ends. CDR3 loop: CASSLGITGFETGELFF. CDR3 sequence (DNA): TGCGCCAGCAGCTTGGGGATTACGGGGTTTGAGACCGGGGAGCTGTTTTTT.

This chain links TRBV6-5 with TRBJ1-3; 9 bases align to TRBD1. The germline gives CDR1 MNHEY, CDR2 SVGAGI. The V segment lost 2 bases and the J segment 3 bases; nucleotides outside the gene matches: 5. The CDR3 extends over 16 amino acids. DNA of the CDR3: TGTGCCAGCAGTTACGGTGACAGGGGGTATGGAAACACCATATATTTT. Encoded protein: CASSYGDRGYGNTIYF.

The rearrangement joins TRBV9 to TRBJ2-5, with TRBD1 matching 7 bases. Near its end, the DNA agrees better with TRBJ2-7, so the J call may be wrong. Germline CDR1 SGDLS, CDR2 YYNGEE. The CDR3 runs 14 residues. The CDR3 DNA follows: TGTGCCAGCAGCGTTGGGACAGTCTCCTACGAGCAGTACTTC. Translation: CASSVGTVSYEQYF.

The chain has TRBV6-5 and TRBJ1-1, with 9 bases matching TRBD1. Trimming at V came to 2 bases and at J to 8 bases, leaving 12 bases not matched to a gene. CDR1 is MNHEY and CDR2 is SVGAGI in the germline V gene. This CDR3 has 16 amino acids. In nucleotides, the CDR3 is TGTGCCAGCAGTTACCCGTCGACTCCGGGACAGGGAGAAGCTTTCTTT. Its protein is CASSYPSTPGQGEAFF.

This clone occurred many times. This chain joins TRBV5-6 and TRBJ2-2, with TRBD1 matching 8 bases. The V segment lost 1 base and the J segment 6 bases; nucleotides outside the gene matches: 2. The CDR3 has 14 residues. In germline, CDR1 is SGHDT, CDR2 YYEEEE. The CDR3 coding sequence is TGTGCCAGCAGCTTGCAACAGGGGGCCGGGGAGCTGTTTTTT. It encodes CASSLQQGAGELFF.

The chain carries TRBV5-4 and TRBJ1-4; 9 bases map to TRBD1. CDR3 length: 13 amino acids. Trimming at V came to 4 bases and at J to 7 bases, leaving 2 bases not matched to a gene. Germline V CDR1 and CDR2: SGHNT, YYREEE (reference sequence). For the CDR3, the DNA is TGTGCCAGCAGCCTGGGACAGGGTGAAAAACTGTTTTTT. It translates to CASSLGQGEKLFF.

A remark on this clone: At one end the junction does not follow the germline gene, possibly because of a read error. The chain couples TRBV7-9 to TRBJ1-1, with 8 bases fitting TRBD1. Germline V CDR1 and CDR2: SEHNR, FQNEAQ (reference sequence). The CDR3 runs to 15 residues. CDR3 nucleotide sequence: TGTTCCAGCAGCCGTACCGGGACAGGGAACACTGAAGCTTTCTTT. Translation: CSSSRTGTGNTEAFF.

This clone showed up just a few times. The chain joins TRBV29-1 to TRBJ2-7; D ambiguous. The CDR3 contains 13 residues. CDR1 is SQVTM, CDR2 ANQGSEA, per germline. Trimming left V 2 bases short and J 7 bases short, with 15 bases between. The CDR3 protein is CSVERLVEREQYF. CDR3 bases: TGCAGCGTTGAACGCCTGGTCGAGAGGGAGCAGTACTTC.

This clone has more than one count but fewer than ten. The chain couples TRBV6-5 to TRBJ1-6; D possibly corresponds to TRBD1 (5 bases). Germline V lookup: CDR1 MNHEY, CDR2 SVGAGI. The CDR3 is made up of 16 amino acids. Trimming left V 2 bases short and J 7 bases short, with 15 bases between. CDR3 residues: CASSYGAGRINSPLHF. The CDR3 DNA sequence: TGTGCCAGCAGTTACGGGGCAGGGAGGATAAATTCACCCCTCCACTTT.

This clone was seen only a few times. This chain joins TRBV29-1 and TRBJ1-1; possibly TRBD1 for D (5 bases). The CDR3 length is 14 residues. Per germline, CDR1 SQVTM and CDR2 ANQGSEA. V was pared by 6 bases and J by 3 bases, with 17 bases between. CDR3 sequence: CSVATTGVDTEAFF. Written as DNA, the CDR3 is TGCAGCGTGGCTACTACAGGAGTTGACACTGAAGCTTTCTTT.

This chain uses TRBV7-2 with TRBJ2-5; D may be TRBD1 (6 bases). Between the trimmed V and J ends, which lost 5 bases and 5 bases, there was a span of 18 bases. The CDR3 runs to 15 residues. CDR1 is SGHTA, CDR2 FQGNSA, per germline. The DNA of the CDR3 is TGTGCCAGCAGCCTAGGACAGAGAGTGGAGGAGACCCAGTACTTC. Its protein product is CASSLGQRVEETQYF.

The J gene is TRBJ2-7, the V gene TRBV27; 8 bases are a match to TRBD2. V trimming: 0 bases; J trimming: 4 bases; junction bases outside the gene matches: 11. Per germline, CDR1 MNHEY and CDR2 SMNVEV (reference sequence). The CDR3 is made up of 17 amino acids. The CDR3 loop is CASSLSPRDGLAYEQYF. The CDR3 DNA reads TGTGCCAGCAGTTTATCGCCCAGGGATGGACTAGCTTACGAGCAGTACTTC.

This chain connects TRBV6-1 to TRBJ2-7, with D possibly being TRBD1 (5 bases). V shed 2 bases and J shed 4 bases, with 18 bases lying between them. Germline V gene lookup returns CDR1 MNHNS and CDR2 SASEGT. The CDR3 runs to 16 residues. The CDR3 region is CASSEHPVGASYEQYF. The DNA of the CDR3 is TGTGCCAGCAGTGAACATCCAGTAGGGGCGAGTTACGAGCAGTACTTC.

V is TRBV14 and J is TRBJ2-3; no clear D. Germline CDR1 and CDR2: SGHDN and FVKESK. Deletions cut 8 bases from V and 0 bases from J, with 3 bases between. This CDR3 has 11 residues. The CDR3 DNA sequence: TGTGCCAGCCAAAGCACAGATACGCAGTATTTT. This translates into CASQSTDTQYF.

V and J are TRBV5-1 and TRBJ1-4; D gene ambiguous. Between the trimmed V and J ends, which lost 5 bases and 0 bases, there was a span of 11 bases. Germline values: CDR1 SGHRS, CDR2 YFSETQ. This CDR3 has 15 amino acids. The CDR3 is CASSPNQATNEKLFF. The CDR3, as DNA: TGCGCCAGCAGTCCGAATCAGGCAACTAATGAAAAACTGTTTTTT.

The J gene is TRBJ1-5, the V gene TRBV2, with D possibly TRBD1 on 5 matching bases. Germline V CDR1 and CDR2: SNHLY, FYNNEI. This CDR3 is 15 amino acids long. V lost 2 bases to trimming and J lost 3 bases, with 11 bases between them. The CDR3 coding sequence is TGTGCCAGCAGTGAATTCTGGGGGGACAATCAGCCCCAGCATTTT. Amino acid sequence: CASSEFWGDNQPQHF.

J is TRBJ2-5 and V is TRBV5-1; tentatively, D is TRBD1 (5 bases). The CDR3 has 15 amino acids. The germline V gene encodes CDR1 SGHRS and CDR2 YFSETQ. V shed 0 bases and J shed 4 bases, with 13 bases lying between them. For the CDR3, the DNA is TGCGCCAGCAGCTTGGTGGGGCACACTGGAGAGACCCAGTACTTC. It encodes CASSLVGHTGETQYF.